Following are 13 T cell receptor beta chains from one sample sequenced in a study of Ad26.COV2.S vaccination and SARS-CoV-2 variants. The data were produced by immunoSEQ multiplex PCR, yet TCRdb's version contains in-frame clones alone and is incomplete. The sample holds hundreds of thousands of clones; 87% are singletons and the top ten take about 3.5%. Treatment reported: 15 to 20 received Ad26.COV2.S at low or high dose, single or two shots; about 5 received placebo; per-sample allocation not given. Sampling was done on day 63 after the first vaccine or placebo injection. This specimen consisted of peripheral blood, obtained in a trial of Ad26.COV2.S vaccine versus placebo. Source of these receptors: a person between 18 and 65 years old who received the Ad26.COV2.S COVID-19 vaccine or a placebo.

This clone was observed a handful of times. This chain connects TRBV21-1 to TRBJ1-2; the D call in the table, TRBD1, was not verified against the DNA. TRBV21-1 is termed a pseudogene. The CDR3 loop spans 14 amino acids. CDR3 in amino acids: CASSPKDRAYGYTF. DNA for the CDR3: TGTGCCAGCAGCCCCAAGGACAGGGCCTATGGCTACACCTTC.

J is TRBJ1-5 and V is TRBV30, with 8 bases identical to TRBD1. The CDR3 totals 14 residues. Germline lookup yields CDR1 GTSNPN and CDR2 SVGIG (reference sequence). V shed 2 bases, J shed 6 bases, and the junction held 6 bases outside the gene matches. CDR3 sequence: CAWSQGQEGQPQHF. In nucleotides, the CDR3 is TGTGCCTGGAGTCAGGGACAGGAGGGTCAGCCCCAGCATTTT.

The chain uses TRBV10-3 and TRBJ2-5; D is possibly TRBD2 (7 bases). Deletions cut 9 bases from V and 0 bases from J, with 14 bases between. The CDR3 has 14 amino acids. CDR1 and CDR2 from the germline V gene are ENHRY and SYGVKD. CDR3: CAIPGGLHQETQYF. Here the CDR3 DNA reads TGTGCCATTCCGGGGGGCCTTCACCAAGAGACCCAGTACTTC.

The chain recombines TRBV29-1 with TRBJ2-7, with D possibly being TRBD2 (5 bases). Germline V gene data show CDR1 as SQVTM and CDR2 as ANQGSEA. The CDR3 spans 14 residues. Trimming removed 0 bases at V and 3 bases at J, with 12 bases between. The CDR3 is CSVEESGNFYEQYF. DNA of the CDR3: TGCAGCGTTGAAGAATCCGGGAACTTCTACGAGCAGTACTTC.

A single count supports this clone. The chain carries TRBV5-1 and TRBJ1-6; 7 bases agree with TRBD1. The V segment lost 4 bases and the J segment 9 bases; nucleotides outside the gene matches: 19. This CDR3 contains 18 residues. Per germline, CDR1 SGHRS and CDR2 YFSETQ. As DNA, the CDR3 is TGCGCCAGCAGCCTCCGGGACAGCCTAAACCCTAATCCTTCACCCCTCCACTTT. Its protein product is CASSLRDSLNPNPSPLHF.

This chain uses TRBV12-3 or TRBV12-4 with TRBJ2-7; no clear D. The V end lost 5 bases, the J end lost 9 bases, and 11 bases lay between the germline ends. This CDR3 has 11 residues. The CDR3 protein is CASSPQTVQYF. CDR3 DNA: TGTGCCAGCAGTCCGCAAACGGTGCAGTACTTC.

The chain joins TRBV29-1 to TRBJ2-4; no clear D gene. Germline V gene sequence: CDR1 SQVTM, CDR2 ANQGSEA. V lost 0 bases and J lost 7, with 10 bases in between. The CDR3 is 13 residues long. The CDR3 coding sequence is TGCAGCGTTGAAGATATCGCGAATAACATTCAGTACTTC. It specifies CSVEDIANNIQYF.

The J gene is TRBJ2-3, the V gene TRBV6-1; D is ambiguous. The CDR3 sequence is 15 residues long. From germline, CDR1 is MNHNS and CDR2 SASEGT. V lost 2 bases and J lost 2, with 11 bases in between. The CDR3 DNA follows: TGTGCCAGCAGTGAATCCCCTGTTCTCACAGATACGCAGTATTTT. Its protein is CASSESPVLTDTQYF.

This clone was observed a single time. The genes are TRBV6-2 or TRBV6-3 and TRBJ2-7, with TRBD1 as a possible D gene (5 bases). The germline V gene encodes CDR1 MNHEY and CDR2 SVGEGT. V lost 5 bases to trimming and J lost 1 base, with 9 bases between them. The CDR3 runs to 13 residues. The CDR3 protein is CASSKRQSYEQYF. The CDR3 DNA is TGTGCCAGCAGTAAGCGACAGTCCTACGAGCAGTACTTC.

The V call is TRBV11-2, the J call TRBJ2-2; D perhaps matches TRBD1 (5 bases). The CDR3 runs 15 residues. V was trimmed by 5 bases and J by 4 bases, leaving 14 bases between them. Looked up from germline, CDR1 is SGHAT and CDR2 is FQNNGV. In DNA form, the CDR3 reads TGTGCCAGCAGCCCAACAGGTTTCTCCACCGGGGAGCTGTTTTTT. This translates into CASSPTGFSTGELFF.

The chain couples TRBV5-1 to TRBJ1-4; possibly TRBD1 for D (5 bases). Germline V gene sequence: CDR1 SGHRS, CDR2 YFSETQ. The CDR3 loop spans 13 amino acids. Trimming took off 0 bases at V and 8 bases at J, with 8 bases between the two ends. The CDR3 nucleotides read TGCGCCAGCAGCTTGGGGGGCCCAGAAAAACTGTTTTTT. This gives the protein CASSLGGPEKLFF.

This chain links TRBV6-5 with TRBJ1-2, with D uncertain. This CDR3 has 12 residues. Trimming pared 9 bases from V and 6 bases from J, leaving 14 bases between. CDR1 is MNHEY, CDR2 SVGAGI, per germline. The CDR3 loop reads CASDSLYDGYTF. The DNA of the CDR3 is TGTGCCAGTGATTCCCTTTACGATGGCTACACCTTC.

The chain recombines TRBV4-1 with TRBJ1-2, with 7 bases lining up with TRBD1. The CDR3 covers 12 residues. Trimming at V came to 4 bases and at J to 5 bases, leaving 1 base not matched to a gene. Germline-derived CDR1 and CDR2 are MGHRA and YSYEKL. Here the CDR3 reads CASSRTGYGYTF. CDR3 in DNA: TGCGCCAGCAGCCGGACAGGTTATGGCTACACCTTC.